These 26 T cell receptor beta chains originate from one sample sequenced in a study of identical twins. TCRdb itself ran the 5' RACE reads through MiXCR, one entry per CDR3 protein. Counted here are about 470,000 distinct CDR3 sequences, roughly 24% occurring once; the ten biggest clones make up around 3%. The same data also went into a second study, on T cells expressing NK-cell markers.

Material: CD4+ T cells sorted from blood. The source is a young woman in good health.

This clonotype was recorded a few times. This chain uses TRBV20-1 with TRBJ1-2; tentatively, D is TRBD1 (6 bases). With 6 bases removed from V and 6 bases from J, the gap between germline ends came to 14 bases. The V gene's germline CDR1 is DFQATT and CDR2 SNEGSKA (reference sequence). CDR3 length: 12 residues. The CDR3 is CSAEQGAHGYTF. In DNA, the CDR3 is TGCAGTGCGGAACAGGGCGCGCATGGCTACACCTTC.

The rearrangement uses TRBV6-1 and TRBJ2-3; maybe TRBD2 (7 bases). The CDR3 is made up of 15 amino acids. Trimming left V 6 bases short and J 5 bases short, with 18 bases between. Germline V lookup: CDR1 MNHNS, CDR2 SASEGT. CDR3 loop: CASSQGTGRGDTQYF. In DNA, the CDR3 is TGTGCCAGCAGCCAGGGCACAGGGAGGGGAGATACGCAGTATTTT.

CDR3 region: CSATLGRSYEQYF. The CDR3 coding sequence is TGCAGTGCTACCCTAGGCCGCTCCTACGAGCAGTACTTC. The rearrangement uses TRBV20-1 and TRBJ2-7; D is unclear. The CDR3 covers 13 residues. V was cut by 4 bases and J by 0 bases, with 10 bases left in between. CDR1 is DFQATT, CDR2 SNEGSKA, per germline (reference sequence).

The chain is built from TRBV10-3 and TRBJ2-7; D not certain. Trimming pared 3 bases from V and 0 bases from J, leaving 6 bases between. Germline CDR1 reads ENHRY; CDR2 reads SYGVKD. This CDR3 has 13 amino acids. For the CDR3, the DNA is TGTGCCATCAGTGACAGCAGCTCCTACGAGCAGTACTTC. Translation gives CAISDSSSYEQYF.

The CDR3 spells CATSPTKAPYDEQYF. The CDR3, as DNA: TGTGCCACCAGCCCAACCAAGGCCCCGTACGACGAGCAGTACTTC. The chain links TRBV15 to TRBJ2-7; D is unclear. Germline V gene sequence: CDR1 LNHNV, CDR2 YYDKDF (reference sequence). The V gene lost 5 bases and the J gene lost 5 bases, with 19 bases spanning the gap. This CDR3 is built from 15 residues.

In its sample, this clonotype was seen a few times. The V gene is TRBV6-5, the J gene TRBJ2-7, with a weak D call TRBD1 (5 bases). The V gene's germline CDR1 is MNHEY and CDR2 SVGAGI. The V end lost 2 bases, the J end lost 2 bases, and 10 bases lay between the germline ends. CDR3 size: 14 residues. CDR3 protein: CASSYGRVTYEQYF. In DNA form, the CDR3 reads TGTGCCAGCAGTTACGGCAGGGTAACCTACGAGCAGTACTTC.

Only a few counts were recorded for this clonotype. The chain combines TRBV20-1 with TRBJ1-1, with TRBD1 identical over 8 bases. From germline, CDR1 is DFQATT and CDR2 SNEGSKA (reference sequence). This CDR3 spans 13 amino acids. CDR3 in DNA: TGCAGCCCTAGGGACAGGCGGAACACTGAAGCTTTCTTT. Translating it yields CSPRDRRNTEAFF.

The rearrangement joins TRBV7-2 to TRBJ1-1, with D tentatively TRBD1 (6 bases). Germline CDR1 SGHTA, CDR2 FQGNSA. The CDR3 contains 15 residues. In DNA form, the CDR3 reads TGTGTACGACAGACAGGTCGTTATAAGGACACTGAAGCTTTCTTT. Translating it yields CVRQTGRYKDTEAFF.

V usage is TRBV20-1 and J usage is TRBJ2-5; D is ambiguous. Per the germline V gene, CDR1 is DFQATT and CDR2 is SNEGSKA (reference sequence). V lost 3 bases to trimming and J lost 5 bases, with 4 bases between them. The CDR3 contains 10 residues. CDR3 sequence (DNA): TGCAGTGCTAGTTGGGAGACCCAGTACTTC. This encodes CSASWETQYF.

The genes are TRBV10-3 and TRBJ1-1; no firm D call. CDR1 and CDR2 (germline): ENHRY, SYGVKD. The CDR3 has 14 residues. V was cut by 5 bases and J by 8 bases, with 18 bases left in between. Here the CDR3 DNA reads TGTGCCATCAGTCCCACCCAACGCAGGTCGGAAGCTTTCTTT. It yields the protein CAISPTQRRSEAFF.

The chain carries TRBV20-1 and TRBJ2-7, with TRBD1 as a possible D gene (6 bases). Germline values: CDR1 DFQATT, CDR2 SNEGSKA (reference sequence). The CDR3 spans 14 residues. V dropped 6 bases and J dropped 0 bases, with 15 bases sitting between them. CDR3 coding DNA: TGCAGTGCAGGGGACCCAGGGGTCTCCTACGAGCAGTACTTC. Translated, it gives CSAGDPGVSYEQYF.

The CDR3 DNA sequence: TGTGCCAGCAGTTCTATTCAGGGGAATGGAAATACGCAGTATTTT. This sequence encodes CASSSIQGNGNTQYF. The rearrangement joins TRBV12-3 or TRBV12-4 to TRBJ2-3; possible D gene TRBD1, 6 bases. The CDR3 is 15 residues long. Trimming stripped 4 bases from V and 7 bases from J, with 18 bases between.

Concerning this clonotype itself: No conserved phenylalanine or tryptophan ends this CDR3, so it is likely a read error. The chain links TRBV10-3 to TRBJ1-1; D is possibly TRBD1 (6 bases). Trimming pared 2 bases from V and 4 bases from J, leaving 14 bases between. The CDR3 consists of 15 residues. Per germline, CDR1 ENHRY and CDR2 SYGVKD. The CDR3 region has the DNA TGTGCCATCAGTGAGCCGGGAAGGGGGAGCACTGAAGCTTTCCTT. It yields the protein CAISEPGRGSTEAFL.

This chain uses TRBV20-1 with TRBJ2-1; 8 nucleotides align to TRBD1. This CDR3 is 14 amino acids long. J was trimmed by 4 bases and V by 3 bases; bases with no gene match: 5. In germline, CDR1 is DFQATT, CDR2 SNEGSKA (reference sequence). The CDR3 loop is CSASDRGHYNEQFF. CDR3 sequence (DNA): TGCAGTGCTAGCGACAGGGGTCATTACAATGAGCAGTTCTTC.

The V and J genes are TRBV10-2 and TRBJ2-7, with 8 bases matching TRBD2. With 8 bases clipped from V and 9 bases from J, the junction kept 18 bases outside the gene matches. Germline CDR1 WSHSY, CDR2 SAAADI. CDR3 length: 15 residues. The CDR3 here is CASVVFGGADRGQYF. In DNA, the CDR3 is TGCGCCAGCGTAGTCTTCGGGGGGGCCGATCGCGGGCAGTACTTC.

This clonotype has just a few counts. The V call is TRBV29-1, the J call TRBJ2-6; TRBD2 aligns across 8 bases. Germline CDR1 and CDR2: SQVTM and ANQGSEA. V shed 4 bases, J shed 4 bases, and the junction held 9 bases outside the gene matches. This CDR3 comprises 16 residues. CDR3: CSVVGGEVSGANVLTF. For the CDR3, the DNA is TGCAGCGTTGTCGGGGGGGAAGTGAGCGGGGCCAACGTCCTGACTTTC.

The V call is TRBV5-1, the J call TRBJ2-1; D is perhaps TRBD1 (5 bases). Germline values: CDR1 SGHRS, CDR2 YFSETQ. Trimming took off 3 bases at V and 7 bases at J, with 14 bases between the two ends. The CDR3 spans 14 residues. CDR3: CASSSRVLGNEQFF. The CDR3 DNA follows: TGCGCCAGCAGCTCCAGGGTATTGGGGAATGAGCAGTTCTTC.

The chain is built from TRBV20-1 and TRBJ2-7, with 8 bases matching TRBD2. Unmatched junction bases numbered 5, after V lost 1 base and J lost 0 bases. Germline V lookup: CDR1 DFQATT, CDR2 SNEGSKA (reference sequence). The length of the CDR3 is 15 residues. The CDR3: CSARGVAGYSYEQYF. DNA for the CDR3: TGCAGTGCTAGAGGAGTAGCGGGGTACTCCTACGAGCAGTACTTC.

This clonotype has more than one count but fewer than ten. The chain has TRBV27 and TRBJ1-5; D is unresolved. Germline V gives CDR1 MNHEY, CDR2 SMNVEV (reference sequence). CDR3 size: 15 residues. V was trimmed by 5 bases and J by 6 bases, leaving 17 bases between them. Here the CDR3 reads CASSRDGTFGQPQHF. DNA for the CDR3: TGTGCCAGCAGTCGAGACGGCACGTTCGGTCAGCCCCAGCATTTT.

This sequence joins TRBV27 and TRBJ2-7, with 10 nucleotides matching TRBD2. CDR1 and CDR2 (germline): MNHEY, SMNVEV (reference sequence). J gave up 0 bases and V 5 bases, and 4 bases lay outside the gene matches. This CDR3 has 15 residues. The CDR3 sequence is CASSRSGRSSYEQYF. In nucleotides, the CDR3 is TGTGCCAGCAGTCGTAGCGGGAGGAGCTCCTACGAGCAGTACTTC.

This clonotype has only a few counts. This chain links TRBV7-2 with TRBJ2-3, with a possible D match to TRBD2 (6 bases). Germline loops: CDR1 SGHTA, CDR2 FQGNSA. The CDR3 length is 15 residues. V was pared by 4 bases and J by 6 bases, with 17 bases between. The CDR3 region is CASSSRDFPGDTQYF. The CDR3 DNA reads TGTGCCAGCAGCTCCCGGGACTTCCCCGGGGATACGCAGTATTTT.

V gene TRBV6-5 combines with J gene TRBJ1-5; D remains unclear. Trimming shortened V by 2 bases and J by 3 bases, and 11 bases separated the two germline ends. The CDR3 contains 15 residues. Germline V gene data show CDR1 as MNHEY and CDR2 as SVGAGI. The CDR3 region is CASSYSRRSNQPQHF. CDR3 DNA sequence: TGTGCCAGCAGTTACAGTAGGAGATCCAATCAGCCCCAGCATTTT.

The genes are TRBV5-1 and TRBJ2-5; 10 positions agree with TRBD1. The J segment lost 0 bases and the V segment lost 2 bases, leaving 4 bases of the junction unmatched. The CDR3 loop spans 16 amino acids. The V gene's germline CDR1 is SGHRS and CDR2 YFSETQ. CDR3 loop: CASSLGQGVHQETQYF. The CDR3 DNA is TGCGCCAGCAGCTTAGGACAGGGGGTTCACCAAGAGACCCAGTACTTC.

This clonotype was detected a few times. The V and J genes are TRBV5-1 and TRBJ2-2, with TRBD2 as a possible D gene (5 bases). The CDR3 is 14 amino acids. Deletions cut 5 bases from V and 1 base from J, with 9 bases between. The germline gives CDR1 SGHRS, CDR2 YFSETQ. The CDR3 nucleotides are TGCGCCAGCAGAGGTAGCGAGAACACCGGGGAGCTGTTTTTT. Amino acids: CASRGSENTGELFF.

As DNA, the CDR3 is TGTGCCAGCAGTTTTCCTCGGACTAGAGGCAACTACGAGCAGTACTTC. It translates to CASSFPRTRGNYEQYF. The V gene is TRBV28, the J gene TRBJ2-7; 7 nucleotides align to TRBD2. The J segment lost 3 bases and the V segment lost 3 bases, leaving 11 bases of the junction unmatched. The V gene's germline CDR1 is MDHEN and CDR2 SYDVKM. CDR3 length: 16 residues.

This clonotype showed up just a few times. The V and J genes are TRBV9 and TRBJ2-1; a weak D match, TRBD2 (5 bases). The CDR3 sequence is 15 residues long. Germline V lookup: CDR1 SGDLS, CDR2 YYNGEE. Deletions cut 1 base from V and 9 bases from J, with 17 bases between. The CDR3 coding sequence is TGTGCCAGCAGCGTATACGGGATAGGTAGTAGTGAGCAGTTCTTC. This translates into CASSVYGIGSSEQFF.